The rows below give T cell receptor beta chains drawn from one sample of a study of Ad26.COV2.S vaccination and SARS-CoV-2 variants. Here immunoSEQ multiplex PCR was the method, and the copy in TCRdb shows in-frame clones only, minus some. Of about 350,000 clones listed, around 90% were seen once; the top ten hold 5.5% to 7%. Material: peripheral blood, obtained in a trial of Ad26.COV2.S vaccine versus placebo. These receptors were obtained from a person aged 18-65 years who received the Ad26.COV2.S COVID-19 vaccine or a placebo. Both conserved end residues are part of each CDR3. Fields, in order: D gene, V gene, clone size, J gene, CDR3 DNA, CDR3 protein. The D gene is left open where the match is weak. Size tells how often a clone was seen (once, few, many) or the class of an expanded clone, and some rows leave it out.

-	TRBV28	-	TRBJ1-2	TGTGCCGGGGCCTCCCGGGTTGCGGCTAACTATGGCTACACCTTC	CAGASRVAANYGYTF
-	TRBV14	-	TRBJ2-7	TGTGCCAGCAGCCCCTGGACGGGGCAGTACTTC	CASSPWTGQYF
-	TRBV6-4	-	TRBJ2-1	TGTGCCAGCAGTGAGGGGGCAACCTACAATGAGCAGTTCTTC	CASSEGATYNEQFF
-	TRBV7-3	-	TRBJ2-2	TGTGCCAGCAGCTCGTCTAGGATGGGGGTTACCGGGGAGCTGTTTTTT	CASSSSRMGVTGELFF
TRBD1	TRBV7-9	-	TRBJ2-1	TGTGCCAGCAGCTTAGTGGCTGCGACAGGGGATAGGAATGAGCAGTTCTTC	CASSLVAATGDRNEQFF
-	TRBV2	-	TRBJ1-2	TGTGCCAGCACCGCGGGACACCCCTACTATGGCTACACCTTC	CASTAGHPYYGYTF
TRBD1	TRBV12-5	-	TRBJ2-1	TGTGCTAGTGGTTTCCCCAGGGGGTCTAATGAGCAGTTCTTC	CASGFPRGSNEQFF
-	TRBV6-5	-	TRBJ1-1	TGTGCCAGCACCCCCCCACGCGGGACGGGTGAAGCTTTCTTT	CASTPPRGTGEAFF
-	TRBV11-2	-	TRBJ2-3	TGTGCCAGCAGCTTAGCGGGAAGAAGCACAGATACGCAGTATTTT	CASSLAGRSTDTQYF
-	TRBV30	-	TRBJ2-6	TGTGCCTGGAGTGTGGCGAGCTCTGGGGCCAACGTCCTGACTTTC	CAWSVASSGANVLTF
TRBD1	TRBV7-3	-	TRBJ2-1	TGTGCCAGCAGCACACGACAGGGACGCTACAATGAGCAGTTCTTC	CASSTRQGRYNEQFF
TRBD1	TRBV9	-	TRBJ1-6	TGTGCCAGCAGCGTAGGACAGGGGGTGACGCCCCTCCACTTT	CASSVGQGVTPLHF
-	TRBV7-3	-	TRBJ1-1	TGTGCCAGCAGCTTATTATTGCTGAACACTGAAGCTTTCTTT	CASSLLLLNTEAFF
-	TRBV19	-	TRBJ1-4	TGTGCCAGTAGTATATTAATCGGGCCGCGAGCAACTAATGAAAAACTGTTTTTT	CASSILIGPRATNEKLFF
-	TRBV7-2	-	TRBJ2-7	TGTGCCAGCAGCCAGCGGGACAGTACCTACGAGCAGTACTTC	CASSQRDSTYEQYF
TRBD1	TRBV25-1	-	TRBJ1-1	TGTGCCAGCAGAGACAGGGCGACTGAAGCTTTCTTT	CASRDRATEAFF
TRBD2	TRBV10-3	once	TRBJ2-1	TGTGCCATCACCCCGACTAGCATGAATGAGCAGTTCTTC	CAITPTSMNEQFF
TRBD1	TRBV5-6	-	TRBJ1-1	TGTGCCAGCAGCTCCGGGACAGGGGGCTGGTATCGACTGAACACTGAAGCTTTCTTT	CASSSGTGGWYRLNTEAFF